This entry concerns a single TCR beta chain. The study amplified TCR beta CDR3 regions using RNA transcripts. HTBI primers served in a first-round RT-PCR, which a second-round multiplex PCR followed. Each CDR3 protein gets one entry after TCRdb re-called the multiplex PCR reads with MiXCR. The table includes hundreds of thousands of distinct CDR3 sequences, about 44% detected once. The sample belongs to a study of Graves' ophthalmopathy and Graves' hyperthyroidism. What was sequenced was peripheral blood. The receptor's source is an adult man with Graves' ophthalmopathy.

CDR3 in DNA: TGCAGTGCTCGCGGGACTAGCGGGCCCCGCCCCCTCTACGAGCAGTACTTC. It specifies CSARGTSGPRPLYEQYF. The chain links TRBV20-1 to TRBJ2-7; 12 nucleotides agree with TRBD2. Unmatched junction bases numbered 14, after V lost 5 bases and J lost 3 bases. The germline V gene encodes CDR1 DFQATT and CDR2 SNEGSKA (reference sequence). CDR3 length: 17 amino acids.